This TCR beta chain was sequenced for a study of shared clonotypes between healthy human individuals. Using immunoSEQ multiplex PCR, the repertoire was profiled, and TCRdb retains in-frame clones only, with some absent. This table holds 700,000 or so clones, roughly 78% found once. Trimming cost V 3 bases and J 6 bases; bases outside gene matches: 5. The CDR3 spans 14 residues. Per the germline V gene, CDR1 is LNHDA and CDR2 is SQIVND (reference sequence). Specimen: memory CD4+ T cells sorted from blood. Subset denoted: CD45RA-negative fraction. This clonotype was obtained from a woman aged 25-40 years in good health. The chain joins TRBV19 to TRBJ1-5, with 7 nucleotides matching TRBD1. The chain's CDR3 is CASSISGTAQPQHF. CDR3 nucleotide sequence: TGTGCCAGTAGTATCTCCGGGACAGCTCAGCCCCAGCATTTT. Full variable domain (outside the CDR3, taken from reference TRBV19 and TRBJ1-5): DGGITQSPKYLFRKEGQNVTLSCEQNLNHDAMYWYRQDPGQGLRLIYYSQIVNDFQKGDIAEGYSVSREKKESFPLTVTSAQKNPTAFYLCASSISGTAQPQHFGDGTRLSIL.